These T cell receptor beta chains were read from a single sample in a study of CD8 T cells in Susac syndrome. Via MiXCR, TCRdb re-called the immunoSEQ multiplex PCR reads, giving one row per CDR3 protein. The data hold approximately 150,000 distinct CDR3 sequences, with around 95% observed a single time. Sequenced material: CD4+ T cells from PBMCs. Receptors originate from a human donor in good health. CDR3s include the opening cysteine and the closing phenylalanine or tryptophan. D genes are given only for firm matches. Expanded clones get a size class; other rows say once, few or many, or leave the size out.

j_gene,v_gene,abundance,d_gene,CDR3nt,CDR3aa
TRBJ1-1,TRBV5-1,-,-,TGCGCCAGCAGCTTGGACTCCGCTGAAGCTTTCTTT,CASSLDSAEAFF
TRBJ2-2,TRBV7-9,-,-,TGTGCCAGCAGACGGGACGGACGCGGGGAGCTGTTTTTT,CASRRDGRGELFF
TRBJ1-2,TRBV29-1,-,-,TGCAGCGGCGGGATGCTAATAGGGGGCTACACCTTC,CSGGMLIGGYTF
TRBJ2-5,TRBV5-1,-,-,TGCGCCAGCAGCCCTAGTGGATTTTGGGAGACCCAGTACTTC,CASSPSGFWETQYF
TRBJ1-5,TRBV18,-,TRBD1,TGTGCCAGCTCACGACAGGGGGGCAATCAGCCCCAGCATTTT,CASSRQGGNQPQHF
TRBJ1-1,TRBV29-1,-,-,TGCAGCGTTGAAGGTGGGACGGGGACTGAAGCTTTCTTT,CSVEGGTGTEAFF
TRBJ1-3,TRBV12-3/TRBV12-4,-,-,TGTGCCAGCAGCATCGGGTTAGCCTCTGGAAACACCATATATTTT,CASSIGLASGNTIYF
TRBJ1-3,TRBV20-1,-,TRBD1,TGCAGTGTTCCAGACAGGGGTGCCGGAAACACCATATATTTT,CSVPDRGAGNTIYF
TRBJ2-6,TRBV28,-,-,TGTGCCAGCAGTTCCCAACAGGCCGCCGGGGCCAACGTCCTGACTTTC,CASSSQQAAGANVLTF
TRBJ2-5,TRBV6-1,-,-,TGTGCCAGCAGTACCTCCGGGTTCTGGGGTTACCAAGAGACCCAGTACTTC,CASSTSGFWGYQETQYF
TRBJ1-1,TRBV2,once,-,TGTGCCAGCACCCTGGGGGGGCCGGGAGCTTTCTTT,CASTLGGPGAFF
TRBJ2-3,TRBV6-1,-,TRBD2,TGTGCCAGCGGGCAGGGACTAGTTCCAGGCACAGATACGCAGTATTTT,CASGQGLVPGTDTQYF
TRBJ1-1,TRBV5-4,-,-,TGTGCCAGCAGCTCGACAGTACAAGGAGAAGCTTTCTTT,CASSSTVQGEAFF
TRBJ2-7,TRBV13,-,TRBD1,TGTGCCAGCAGCTTCGGACAGGGCTACGAGCAGTACTTC,CASSFGQGYEQYF
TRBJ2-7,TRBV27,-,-,TGTGCCAGCAGTCGCGTAGGGGGGGGGCTGGGCTACGAGCAGTACTTC,CASSRVGGGLGYEQYF
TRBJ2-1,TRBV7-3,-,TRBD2,TGTGCCAGCAGCTTAATTTTGGTTAGCGGGGGATCCAATGAGCAGTTCTTC,CASSLILVSGGSNEQFF
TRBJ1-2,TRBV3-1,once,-,TGTGCCAGCAGCCAAGTAAGGGGAAGGTATGGCTACACCTTC,CASSQVRGRYGYTF
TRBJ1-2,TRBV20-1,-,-,TGCAGTGCTAGACAGCCTAACTATGGCTACACCTTC,CSARQPNYGYTF
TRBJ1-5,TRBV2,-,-,TGTGCCAGCAGCCTGGGCGAGCCTCAGCCCCAGCATTTT,CASSLGEPQPQHF
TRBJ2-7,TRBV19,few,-,TGTGCCAGTAGTATAGATACGTTCTCCTACGAGCAGTACTTC,CASSIDTFSYEQYF
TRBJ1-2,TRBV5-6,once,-,TGTGCCAGCAGTGAGGGAGTGGGCTATGGCTACACCTTC,CASSEGVGYGYTF
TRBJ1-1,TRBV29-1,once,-,TGCAGCGTTGTAGACGGATCCCCTTTTAACACTGAAGCTTTCTTT,CSVVDGSPFNTEAFF
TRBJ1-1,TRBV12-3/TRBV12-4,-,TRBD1,TGTGCCAGCAGTTCCCCGGACAGGGCCACTGAAGCTTTCTTT,CASSSPDRATEAFF
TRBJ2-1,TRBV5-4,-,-,TGTGCCAGCAGCACGGGGAGTTCCTACAATGAGCAGTTCTTC,CASSTGSSYNEQFF
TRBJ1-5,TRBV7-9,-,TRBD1,TGTGCCAGCAGCTCCTCACTGGACAGGGGTGGGCAGCCCCAGCATTTT,CASSSSLDRGGQPQHF
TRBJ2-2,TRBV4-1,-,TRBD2,TGCGCCAGCAGCCAACCCCCGGGACTAGCGGGGACGAACACCGGGGAGCTGTTTTTT,CASSQPPGLAGTNTGELFF
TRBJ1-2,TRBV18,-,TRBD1,TGTGCCAGCTCCCTTCCCCGACAGGGACGGGTCAACTATGGCTACACCTTC,CASSLPRQGRVNYGYTF
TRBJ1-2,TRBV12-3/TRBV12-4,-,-,TGTGCCAGCAGTTCCGGACGGACATATGGCTACACCTTC,CASSSGRTYGYTF